Sequencing of this T cell receptor beta chain was carried out in a study of blood T cell repertoires in COVID-19. Study information: T cells, B-cell-depleted T cells, or PBMCs supplied cDNA or gDNA.

One Seattle source followed patients from active infection through their disease course. In the authors' methods: Amplification with reference gene primers provided the estimates of nucleated cell counts. Method: immunoSEQ multiplex PCR; TCRdb's copy keeps in-frame clones and lacks some. V and J calls and clone size come straight from that table; D and trimming were deduced from the DNA. The data hold around 60,000 clones, with around 87% observed a single time. Sequenced: peripheral blood. The source is a woman in her fifties or sixties with COVID-19, enrolled during active disease.

For the CDR3, the DNA is TGTGCCAGCAGCTTGGTTTTAGCAGGGGGACAGCCCCAGCATTTT. The encoded protein is CASSLVLAGGQPQHF. The V and J genes are TRBV5-8 and TRBJ1-5, with TRBD1 identical over 7 bases. The CDR3 spans 15 residues. The germline V gene has CDR1 SGHTS and CDR2 YDEGEE. With 0 bases clipped from V and 7 bases from J, the junction kept 7 bases outside the gene matches. Based on the CDR3 plus reference TRBV5-8 and TRBJ1-5, the full variable domain is EAGVTQSPTHLIKTRGQQATLRCSPISGHTSVYWYQQALGLGLQFLLWYDEGEERNRGNFPPRFSGRQFPNYSSELNVNALELEDSALYLCASSLVLAGGQPQHFGDGTRLSIL.